The 10 T cell receptor beta chains below were found in one sample sequenced in a study of cytomegalovirus exposure and HLA in healthy donors. It was with 60 Vbeta and 13 Jbeta primers that the PCR ran. This table comes from immunoSEQ multiplex PCR, and its TCRdb copy is limited to in-frame clones, with some not included. The data contain over 200,000 clones, more than 60% of them singletons. Specimen: PBMCs. The receptors stem from a woman between 25 and 40 years old in good health and CMV-seronegative.

This chain joins TRBV30 and TRBJ1-2; perhaps TRBD1 as D (6 bases). This CDR3 contains 15 residues. Deletions cut 0 bases from V and 4 bases from J, with 15 bases between. Germline V CDR1 and CDR2: GTSNPN, SVGIG (reference sequence). This CDR3 is CAWSVPGQPIYGYTF. DNA for the CDR3: TGTGCCTGGAGTGTCCCGGGACAACCCATCTATGGCTACACCTTC.

The chain has TRBV30 and TRBJ2-7; 10 bases fit TRBD1. The germline V gene has CDR1 GTSNPN and CDR2 SVGIG (reference sequence). This CDR3 region has 12 residues. V was clipped by 8 bases and J by 5 bases; unmatched bases: 6. The DNA of the CDR3 is TGTGCCAGCGGACAGGGGGTCCACGAGCAGTACTTC. Translating gives CASGQGVHEQYF.

The rearrangement uses TRBV19 and TRBJ1-1, with a possible D match to TRBD1 (5 bases). Per germline, CDR1 LNHDA and CDR2 SQIVND (reference sequence). The CDR3 has 14 amino acids. V was pared by 6 bases and J by 10 bases, with 21 bases between. CDR3 loop: CASSTETASRVAFF. The CDR3 coding sequence is TGTGCCAGTAGCACCGAGACAGCCAGTCGAGTAGCTTTCTTT.

J is TRBJ2-5 and V is TRBV4-1, with 9 bases matching TRBD2. V was clipped by 4 bases and J by 5 bases; unmatched bases: 8. In germline, CDR1 is MGHRA, CDR2 YSYEKL. The CDR3 length is 15 residues. The DNA of the CDR3 is TGCGCCAGCAGCCGACTAGCGGAGCGCCCGGAGACCCAGTACTTC. Translating it yields CASSRLAERPETQYF.

This chain links TRBV6-1 with TRBJ1-4; a weak D match, TRBD1 (6 bases). V gave up 6 bases and J gave up 4 bases, with 15 bases separating them. Germline CDR1 reads MNHNS; CDR2 reads SASEGT. The CDR3 extends over 15 amino acids. The CDR3 region has the DNA TGTGCCAGCAGACAACAGGGAACCCTTAATGAAAAACTGTTTTTT. As protein: CASRQQGTLNEKLFF.

This clone was seen once. The CDR3 loop is CASRTSGAYEQYF. In DNA form, the CDR3 reads TGTGCCAGCCGGACTAGCGGGGCCTACGAGCAGTACTTC. The gene calls are TRBV6-5 and TRBJ2-7; 12 bases map to TRBD2. With V trimmed by 8 bases and J by 2 bases, 1 base remained unmatched. Germline V gene data show CDR1 as MNHEY and CDR2 as SVGAGI. This CDR3 comprises 13 residues.

V gene TRBV14 combines with J gene TRBJ1-1, with D perhaps TRBD1 (5 bases). The ends were cut back, 1 base at V and 6 bases at J, with 12 bases in the middle. The germline CDR1 and CDR2 sequences are SGHDN and FVKESK. This CDR3 has 14 amino acids. The DNA of the CDR3 is TGTGCCAGCAGCCAAGGGCAGGGAGGGGCTGAAGCTTTCTTT. Residues: CASSQGQGGAEAFF.

The J gene is TRBJ2-7, the V gene TRBV5-6; tentatively, D is TRBD2 (5 bases). CDR3 size: 13 residues. The germline V and J ends were trimmed by 4 bases and 0 bases, with 8 bases remaining between them. Germline V gives CDR1 SGHDT, CDR2 YYEEEE. As DNA, the CDR3 is TGTGCCAGCAGCATCGGGGACTCCTACGAGCAGTACTTC. Translated: CASSIGDSYEQYF.

The chain couples TRBV27 to TRBJ1-1; D is unclear. CDR3 length equals 13 residues. Trimming took off 3 bases at V and 4 bases at J, with 9 bases between the two ends. The germline V gene has CDR1 MNHEY and CDR2 SMNVEV (reference sequence). The CDR3 DNA reads TGTGCCAGCAGTTTCCTCTCGGGCACTGAAGCTTTCTTT. Translated, it gives CASSFLSGTEAFF.

V usage is TRBV14 and J usage is TRBJ2-1; D is possibly TRBD2 (6 bases). Trimming removed 4 bases at V and 6 bases at J, with 19 bases between. The CDR3 contains 16 residues. Germline V gives CDR1 SGHDN, CDR2 FVKESK. CDR3 nucleotides: TGTGCCAGCAGCCTCAGGAGGAGGGGCAAGGGCAATGAGCAGTTCTTC. Residues: CASSLRRRGKGNEQFF.